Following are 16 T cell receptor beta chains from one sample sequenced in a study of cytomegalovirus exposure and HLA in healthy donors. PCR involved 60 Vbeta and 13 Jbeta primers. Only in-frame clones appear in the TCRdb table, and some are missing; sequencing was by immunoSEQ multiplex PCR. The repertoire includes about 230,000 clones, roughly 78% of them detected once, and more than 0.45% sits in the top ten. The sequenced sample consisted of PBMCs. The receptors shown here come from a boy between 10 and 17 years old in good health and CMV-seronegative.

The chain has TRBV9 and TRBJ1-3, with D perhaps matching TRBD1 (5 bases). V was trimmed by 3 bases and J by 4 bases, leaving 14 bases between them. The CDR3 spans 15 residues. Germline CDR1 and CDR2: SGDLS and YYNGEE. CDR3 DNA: TGTGCCAGCAGCGGAGGGGAGGGAAGAGGAAACACCATATATTTT. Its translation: CASSGGEGRGNTIYF.

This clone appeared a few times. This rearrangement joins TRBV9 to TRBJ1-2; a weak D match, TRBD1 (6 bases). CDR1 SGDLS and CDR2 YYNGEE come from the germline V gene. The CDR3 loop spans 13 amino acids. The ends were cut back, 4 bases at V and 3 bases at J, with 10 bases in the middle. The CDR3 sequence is CASSRGIDYGYTF. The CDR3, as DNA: TGTGCCAGCAGCAGGGGGATAGACTATGGCTACACCTTC.

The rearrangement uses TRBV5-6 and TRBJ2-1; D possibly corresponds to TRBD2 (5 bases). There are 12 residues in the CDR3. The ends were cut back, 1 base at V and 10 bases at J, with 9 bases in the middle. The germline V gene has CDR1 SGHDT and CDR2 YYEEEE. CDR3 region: CASSLTLGEQFF. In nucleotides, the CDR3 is TGTGCCAGCAGCTTGACACTAGGGGAGCAGTTCTTC.

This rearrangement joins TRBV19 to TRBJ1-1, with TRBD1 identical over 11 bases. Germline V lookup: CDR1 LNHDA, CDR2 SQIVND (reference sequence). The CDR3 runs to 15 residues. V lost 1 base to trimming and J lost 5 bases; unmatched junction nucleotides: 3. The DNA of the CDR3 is TGTGCCAGTAGTATAGGGGACAGGGGGGATACTGAAGCTTTCTTT. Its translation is CASSIGDRGDTEAFF.

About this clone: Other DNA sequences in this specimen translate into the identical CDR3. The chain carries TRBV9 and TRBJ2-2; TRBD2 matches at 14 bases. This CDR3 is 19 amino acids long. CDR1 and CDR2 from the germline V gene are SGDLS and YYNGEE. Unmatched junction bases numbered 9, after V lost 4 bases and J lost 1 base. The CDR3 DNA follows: TGTGCCAGCAGCCTCGGACTAGCGGGAGGCCACATGAACACCGGGGAGCTGTTTTTT. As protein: CASSLGLAGGHMNTGELFF.

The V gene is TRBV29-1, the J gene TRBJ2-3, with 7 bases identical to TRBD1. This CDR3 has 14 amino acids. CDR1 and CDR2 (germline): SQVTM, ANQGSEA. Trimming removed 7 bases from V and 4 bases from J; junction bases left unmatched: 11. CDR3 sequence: CSADTGVYADTQYF. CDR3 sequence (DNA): TGCAGCGCCGACACAGGGGTTTATGCAGATACGCAGTATTTT.

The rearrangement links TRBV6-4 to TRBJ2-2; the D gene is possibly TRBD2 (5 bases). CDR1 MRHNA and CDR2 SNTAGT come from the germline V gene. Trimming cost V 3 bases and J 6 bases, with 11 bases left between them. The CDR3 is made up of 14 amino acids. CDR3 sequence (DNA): TGTGCCAGCAGTGAGAGGGTAGTGTCCGGGGAGCTGTTTTTT. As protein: CASSERVVSGELFF.

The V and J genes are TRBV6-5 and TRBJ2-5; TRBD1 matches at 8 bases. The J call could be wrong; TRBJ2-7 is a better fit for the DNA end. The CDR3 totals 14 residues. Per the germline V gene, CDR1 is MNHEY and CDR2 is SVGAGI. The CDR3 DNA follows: TGTGCCAGCAGTTACGACAGGGGATCCTACGAGCAGTACTTC. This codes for CASSYDRGSYEQYF.

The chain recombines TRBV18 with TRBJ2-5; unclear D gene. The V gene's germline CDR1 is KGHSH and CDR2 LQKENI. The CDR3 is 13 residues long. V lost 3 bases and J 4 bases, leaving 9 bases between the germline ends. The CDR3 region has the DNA TGTGCCAGCTCACCCCTTTCCGGAGAGACCCAGTACTTC. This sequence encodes CASSPLSGETQYF.

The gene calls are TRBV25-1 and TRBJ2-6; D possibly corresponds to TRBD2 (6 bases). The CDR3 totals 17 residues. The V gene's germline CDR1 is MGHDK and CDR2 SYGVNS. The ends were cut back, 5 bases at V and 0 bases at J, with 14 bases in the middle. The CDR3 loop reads CASSSGRDFSGANVLTF. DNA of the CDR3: TGTGCCAGCAGTTCTGGCAGGGACTTCTCTGGGGCCAACGTCCTGACTTTC.

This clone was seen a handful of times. CDR3 DNA: TGTGCCAGTAGTGGAGGGACAGGCCCTAACTATGGCTACACCTTC. This translates into CASSGGTGPNYGYTF. The rearrangement links TRBV19 to TRBJ1-2; 8 bases map to TRBD1. This CDR3 is built from 15 residues. Trimming removed 5 bases from V and 0 bases from J; junction bases left unmatched: 5. Germline V gene data show CDR1 as LNHDA and CDR2 as SQIVND (reference sequence).

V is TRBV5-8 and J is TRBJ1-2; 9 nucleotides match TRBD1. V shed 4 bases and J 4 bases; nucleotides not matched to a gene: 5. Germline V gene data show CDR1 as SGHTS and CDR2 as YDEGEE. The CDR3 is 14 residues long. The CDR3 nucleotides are TGTGCCAGCAGCCCGACAGGGGGGGGCTATGGCTACACCTTC. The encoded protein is CASSPTGGGYGYTF.

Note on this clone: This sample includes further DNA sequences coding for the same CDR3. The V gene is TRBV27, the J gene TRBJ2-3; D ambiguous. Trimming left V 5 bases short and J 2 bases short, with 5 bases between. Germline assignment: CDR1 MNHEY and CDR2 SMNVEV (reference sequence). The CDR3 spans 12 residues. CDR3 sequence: CASSPHTDTQYF. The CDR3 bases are TGTGCCAGCAGTCCCCACACAGATACGCAGTATTTT.

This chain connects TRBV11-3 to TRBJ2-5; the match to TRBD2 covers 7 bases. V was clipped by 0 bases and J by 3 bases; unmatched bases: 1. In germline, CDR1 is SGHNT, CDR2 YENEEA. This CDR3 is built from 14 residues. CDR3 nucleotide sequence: TGTGCCAGCAGCTTAGAGGGGACTAAAGAGACCCAGTACTTC. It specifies CASSLEGTKETQYF.

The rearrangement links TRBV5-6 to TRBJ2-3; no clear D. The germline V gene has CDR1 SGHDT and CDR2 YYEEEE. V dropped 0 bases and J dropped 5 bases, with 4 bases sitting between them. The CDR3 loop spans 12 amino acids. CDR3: CASSLVVDTQYF. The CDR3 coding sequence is TGTGCCAGCAGCTTGGTCGTAGATACGCAGTATTTT.

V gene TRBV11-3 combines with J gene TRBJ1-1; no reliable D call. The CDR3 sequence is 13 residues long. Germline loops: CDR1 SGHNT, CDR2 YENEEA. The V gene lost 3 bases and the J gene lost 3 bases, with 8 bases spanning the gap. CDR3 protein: CASSLASHTEAFF. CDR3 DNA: TGTGCCAGCAGCTTGGCTAGTCACACTGAAGCTTTCTTT.